This is a list of T cell receptor beta chains from one sample in a study of T cell repertoires in aging, cancer and after chemotherapy. Via MiXCR, TCRdb re-called the multiplex PCR reads, giving one row per CDR3 protein. Counted here are about 3,300 distinct CDR3 sequences, around 24% occurring once; the ten biggest clones make up roughly an eighth. The source material was blood. These TCRs come from a human donor with a solid tumor. Each CDR3 is given with its conserved first and last residue. The D gene is left open where the match is weak. Clone sizes are given selectively: once, few, many, or a class where the clone is expanded.

cdr3_length	j_call	clone_size	v_call	d_call	cdr3_aa	cdr3_nt
18	TRBJ2-6	medium-sized	TRBV7-6	TRBD1	CASSLRTGAGSGANVLTF	TGTGCCAGCAGCTTAAGGACAGGGGCAGGCTCTGGGGCCAACGTCCTGACTTTC
19	TRBJ2-3	NA	TRBV20-1	TRBD2	CSARDRRENGAGGADTQYF	TGCAGTGCTAGAGATCGGAGAGAAAACGGAGCGGGGGGGGCAGATACGCAGTATTTT
12	TRBJ2-5	many	TRBV5-4	NA	CASSLVQETQYF	TGTGCCAGCAGCTTGGTCCAAGAGACCCAGTACTTC
15	TRBJ2-3	NA	TRBV7-2	NA	CASSLTGVGADTQYF	TGTGCCAGCAGCTTAACCGGGGTAGGGGCAGATACGCAGTATTTT
14	TRBJ2-1	medium-sized	TRBV5-5	NA	CASSPGREYNEQFF	TGTGCCAGCAGCCCGGGACGCGAGTACAATGAGCAGTTCTTC
16	TRBJ2-3	few	TRBV9	NA	CASSPDVGATTDTQYF	TGTGCCAGCAGCCCCGACGTGGGGGCGACCACAGATACGCAGTATTTT
16	TRBJ1-4	medium-sized	TRBV6-5	NA	CASSRVAPTINEKLFF	TGTGCCAGCAGTCGCGTAGCTCCGACGATTAATGAAAAACTGTTTTTT
13	TRBJ1-5	medium-sized	TRBV27	TRBD1	CASSLHRDRTQHF	TGTGCCAGCAGTTTGCACAGGGACAGGACCCAGCATTTT
16	TRBJ1-2	once	TRBV19	TRBD1	CASSDHQDRRSGGYTF	TGTGCCAGCAGTGACCACCAGGACAGGCGTTCAGGTGGCTACACCTTC
15	TRBJ2-5	NA	TRBV4-2	NA	CASSPTLGGQETQYF	TGTGCCAGCAGCCCGACCCTGGGGGGTCAAGAGACCCAGTACTTC
15	TRBJ1-1	medium-sized	TRBV6-5	NA	CASSYRVGGNTEAFF	TGTGCCAGCAGTTACAGGGTGGGAGGTAACACTGAAGCTTTCTTT
13	TRBJ1-1	NA	TRBV5-1	NA	CASSLESGVEAFF	TGCGCCAGCAGCTTGGAATCTGGGGTTGAAGCTTTCTTT
16	TRBJ1-2	many	TRBV7-2	NA	CASSSRWSGRDYGYTF	TGTGCCAGCAGCTCTCGGTGGAGCGGCAGGGACTATGGCTACACCTTC
13	TRBJ1-2	medium-sized	TRBV7-9	TRBD1	CASSSGGGYGYTF	TGTGCCAGCAGCTCAGGGGGCGGCTATGGCTACACCTTC
14	TRBJ1-1	medium-sized	TRBV5-4	TRBD1	CASSRDSRGTEAFF	TGTGCCAGCAGCAGGGACAGTCGCGGCACTGAAGCTTTCTTT
12	TRBJ2-7	large	TRBV27	NA	CASSTSSYEQYF	TGTGCCAGCAGCACTAGCTCCTACGAGCAGTACTTC
12	TRBJ2-1	medium-sized	TRBV12-3/TRBV12-4	NA	CASSLRGNEQFF	TGTGCCAGCAGTTTAAGGGGTAATGAGCAGTTCTTC